The sequence of this T cell receptor beta chain was determined in a study of blood T cell repertoires in COVID-19. At the level of the study: Samples taken during acute and convalescent COVID-19 were collected in the United States, Italy and Spain.

Germline V gene sequence: CDR1 MNHEY, CDR2 SVGAGI. This CDR3 region has 13 residues. V lost 0 bases, J lost 13 bases, and 13 bases lay in between. As originally analysed: Reference gene primer amplification yielded estimated nucleated cell counts. Repertoires were generated with immunoSEQ multiplex PCR, while TCRdb's copy carries only in-frame clones and drops some. V, J and clone size derive from that table, while D and trimming were established from the DNA sequence. Among approximately 220,000 clones listed, around 81% were seen once. The rearrangement links TRBV6-5 to TRBJ2-4, with D perhaps matching TRBD2 (5 bases). The clonotype originates from a middle-aged woman with acute COVID-19. Specimen: PBMCs or T cells enriched from blood (not recorded which). Written as DNA, the CDR3 is TGTGCCAGCAGTTACTCCGGGATTGGGGAACAGTACTTC. It yields the protein CASSYSGIGEQYF.